Listed here are 8 T cell receptor beta chains from one sample, sequenced in a study of cytomegalovirus exposure and HLA in healthy donors. It was with 60 Vbeta and 13 Jbeta primers that the PCR ran. Assay used: immunoSEQ multiplex PCR; TCRdb lists only in-frame clones, some missing. This sample's table reports 120,000 to 150,000 clones. The sample was PBMCs. The receptors come from a woman between 45 and 65 years old in good health and CMV-seronegative.

The V call is TRBV4-1, the J call TRBJ2-7; 7 bases agree with TRBD2. Germline CDR1 is MGHRA and CDR2 is YSYEKL. This CDR3 has 15 residues. V gave up 4 bases and J gave up 7 bases; unmatched junction bases: 13. The CDR3 is CASSPYLGGSTEQYF. The CDR3 DNA reads TGCGCCAGCAGCCCGTACCTCGGGGGGTCTACTGAGCAGTACTTC.

The chain joins TRBV28 to TRBJ1-2; 7 nucleotides align to TRBD1. From germline, CDR1 is MDHEN and CDR2 SYDVKM. V lost 11 bases to trimming and J lost 2 bases; unmatched junction nucleotides: 8. The CDR3 totals 13 residues. The CDR3 loop is CAGRSGQNYGYTF. Written as DNA, the CDR3 is TGTGCCGGACGATCGGGACAGAACTATGGCTACACCTTC.

The chain couples TRBV9 to TRBJ2-3; 9 positions match TRBD2. Germline values: CDR1 SGDLS, CDR2 YYNGEE. V lost 4 bases to trimming and J lost 1 base; unmatched junction nucleotides: 13. The CDR3 runs 18 residues. This CDR3 reads CASSSRWGRGGGTDTQYF. DNA of the CDR3: TGTGCCAGCAGCTCCCGGTGGGGGCGGGGGGGCGGCACAGATACGCAGTATTTT.

The CDR3 DNA reads TGTGCCAGTGGGCAGTATAGCAATCAGCCCCAGCATTTT. It encodes CASGQYSNQPQHF. The chain couples TRBV6-1 to TRBJ1-5; D is ambiguous. The length of the CDR3 is 13 residues. Germline V lookup: CDR1 MNHNS, CDR2 SASEGT. The V end lost 9 bases, the J end lost 0 bases, and 9 bases lay between the germline ends.

For this clone: The identical CDR3 is also encoded by other nucleotide sequences in the sample. V gene TRBV9 combines with J gene TRBJ2-1; 10 bases match TRBD2. CDR1 and CDR2 (germline): SGDLS, YYNGEE. Unmatched junction bases numbered 0, after V lost 0 bases and J lost 0 bases. The CDR3 covers 16 residues. The CDR3 nucleotides read TGTGCCAGCAGCGTAGGACTAGCGGGCTCCTACAATGAGCAGTTCTTC. Translating it yields CASSVGLAGSYNEQFF. The entire variable domain, with the rest obtained from reference TRBV9 and TRBJ2-1, is as follows: DSGVTQTPKHLITATGQRVTLRCSPRSGDLSVYWYQQSLDQGLQFLIQYYNGEERAKGNILERFSAQQFPDLHSELNLSSLELGDSALYFCASSVGLAGSYNEQFFGPGTRLTVL.

CDR3 sequence reads: CASAPPGWNTEAFF. For the CDR3, the DNA is TGTGCTAGTGCCCCCCCGGGTTGGAACACTGAAGCTTTCTTT. The V and J genes are TRBV12-5 and TRBJ1-1; unclear D gene. CDR1 and CDR2 (germline): LGHNT, FRNRAP. With 7 bases removed from V and 1 base from J, the gap between germline ends came to 13 bases. The CDR3 extends over 14 amino acids.

Note on this clone: This sample also contains other DNA sequences that code for the same CDR3. The chain couples TRBV6-1 to TRBJ2-7; 10 bases map to TRBD2. The length of the CDR3 is 14 residues. V trimming: 7 bases; J trimming: 1 base; junction bases outside the gene matches: 4. Germline CDR1 MNHNS, CDR2 SASEGT. CDR3 loop: CASTPGLASYEQYF. The CDR3 nucleotides are TGTGCCAGCACTCCGGGACTAGCGTCCTACGAGCAGTACTTC.

This chain uses TRBV11-2 with TRBJ1-6, with 8 bases lining up with TRBD1. The length of the CDR3 is 14 residues. Germline CDR1 reads SGHAT; CDR2 reads FQNNGV. J was trimmed by 10 bases and V by 5 bases; bases with no gene match: 7. The CDR3 nucleotides read TGTGCCAGCAGCGCGGACAGGGTGCGCTCACCCCTCCACTTT. Its translation is CASSADRVRSPLHF.